Listed here are 26 T cell receptor beta chains from one sample, sequenced in a study of T cells in Graves' hyperthyroidism and ophthalmopathy. Researchers took RNA transcripts and amplified the TCR beta CDR3 regions from them. Primed by the HTBI set, a first-round RT-PCR was run on the TCR CDR3. MiXCR, run by TCRdb on the multiplex PCR reads, gives a single entry per CDR3 protein. The data contain some 700,000 distinct CDR3 sequences, around a sixth of them seen just once; the ten biggest clones take up around 16%. Sample: blood. The receptors stem from a man aged 50-60 years with Graves' hyperthyroidism.

Only a few counts were recorded for this clonotype. The chain's CDR3 is CASSVDTGEAHNEQFF. DNA of the CDR3: TGTGCCAGCAGCGTCGACACAGGGGAGGCCCACAATGAGCAGTTCTTC. The J gene is TRBJ2-1, the V gene TRBV9; a possible D gene is TRBD1 (7 bases). Trimming left V 2 bases short and J 5 bases short, with 17 bases between. The CDR3 covers 16 residues. The V gene's germline CDR1 is SGDLS and CDR2 YYNGEE.

The rearrangement uses TRBV19 and TRBJ2-5, with a possible D match to TRBD1 (5 bases). V shed 1 base and J shed 4 bases, with 19 bases lying between them. The germline CDR1 and CDR2 sequences are LNHDA and SQIVND (reference sequence). The CDR3 extends over 17 amino acids. CDR3 amino acids: CASSIGSTVRIGETQYF. The CDR3, as DNA: TGTGCCAGTAGTATAGGATCGACAGTCCGGATCGGAGAGACCCAGTACTTC.

V is TRBV9 and J is TRBJ2-1, with 9 bases that match TRBD2. J lost 5 bases, V lost 1 base, and 7 bases had no gene match. This CDR3 region has 16 residues. CDR1 SGDLS and CDR2 YYNGEE come from the germline V gene. The CDR3 loop is CASSVFGAGGNNEQFF. CDR3 nucleotides: TGTGCCAGCAGCGTATTCGGAGCGGGAGGCAACAATGAGCAGTTCTTC.

This clonotype has at least ten counts. V and J are TRBV20-1 and TRBJ1-1; perhaps TRBD1 as D (6 bases). Per the germline V gene, CDR1 is DFQATT and CDR2 is SNEGSKA (reference sequence). Trimming took off 5 bases at V and 5 bases at J, with 15 bases between the two ends. The CDR3 has 13 residues. The CDR3 DNA follows: TGCAGTGCTGCAACTACAGGGATGACTGAAGCTTTCTTT. Amino acid sequence: CSAATTGMTEAFF.

The CDR3 loop is CASMMGSGNTIYF. Here the CDR3 DNA reads TGTGCCAGCATGATGGGGTCCGGAAACACCATATATTTT. V usage is TRBV6-2 or TRBV6-3 and J usage is TRBJ1-3, with D unresolved. CDR3 length: 13 residues. Trimming left V 7 bases short and J 4 bases short, with 11 bases between. Germline CDR1 and CDR2: MNHEY and SVGEGT.

The chain couples TRBV4-1 to TRBJ2-5; no reliable D call. Trimming removed 1 base at V and 5 bases at J, with 11 bases between. Germline lookup yields CDR1 MGHRA and CDR2 YSYEKL. The length of the CDR3 is 14 residues. The CDR3 nucleotides are TGCGCCAGCAGCCAAGGAGCTATTTTTGAGACCCAGTACTTC. This translates into CASSQGAIFETQYF.

Turning to this clonotype: A read error may explain this, as a much larger clone is one base away. This chain links TRBV12-3 or TRBV12-4 with TRBJ2-3; TRBD2 matches at 14 bases. There are 15 residues in the CDR3. The CDR3 region is CASNIPGLAGDTLYF. CDR3 bases: TGTGCCAGCAATATACCGGGACTAGCGGGAGATACGCTGTATTTT.

The rearrangement uses TRBV18 and TRBJ2-3, with D hard to call. This CDR3 has 14 amino acids. Germline V gene sequence: CDR1 KGHSH, CDR2 LQKENI. V lost 6 bases and J 3 bases, leaving 13 bases between the germline ends. The CDR3 sequence is CASSPPARTDTQYF. CDR3 coding DNA: TGTGCCAGCTCCCCCCCGGCGAGGACAGATACGCAGTATTTT.

The table lists this clonotype with many counts. The chain uses TRBV6-2 or TRBV6-3 and TRBJ2-2; D ambiguous. Germline lookup yields CDR1 MNHEY and CDR2 SVGEGT. V lost 2 bases and J lost 1, with 5 bases in between. The CDR3 length is 14 residues. The CDR3 DNA sequence: TGTGCCAGCAGTTACCGGCAGAACACCGGGGAGCTGTTTTTT. Its translation: CASSYRQNTGELFF.

This clonotype was found many times. The chain employs TRBV27 and TRBJ1-2; D not certain. Trimming pared 6 bases from V and 8 bases from J, leaving 22 bases between. The V gene's germline CDR1 is MNHEY and CDR2 SMNVEV (reference sequence). This CDR3 region has 15 residues. The CDR3 spells CASSRGGLLAGGYTF. The DNA for the CDR3 is TGTGCCAGCAGCCGTGGAGGACTGCTCGCTGGAGGCTACACCTTC.

Many counts were recorded for this clonotype. This chain links TRBV28 with TRBJ2-5, with 8 bases aligning to TRBD2. CDR1 MDHEN and CDR2 SYDVKM come from the germline V gene. V lost 2 bases, J lost 4 bases, and 12 bases stayed unmatched. The CDR3 consists of 17 residues. The CDR3: CASSLLQREWSIETQYF. CDR3 in DNA: TGTGCCAGCAGTTTACTACAGCGGGAGTGGTCTATAGAGACCCAGTACTTC.

This clonotype occurred a few times. CDR3 region: CASSLAITGYGYTF. The CDR3 nucleotides are TGTGCCAGCAGCTTGGCCATAACCGGCTATGGCTACACCTTC. The V gene is TRBV5-4, the J gene TRBJ1-2; no clear D gene. V lost 0 bases and J lost 4, with 10 bases in between. CDR1 is SGHNT and CDR2 is YYREEE in the germline V gene (reference sequence). The CDR3 is 14 amino acids.

The table lists this clonotype with a few counts. V gene TRBV5-1 combines with J gene TRBJ2-2; TRBD2 matches at 7 bases. Per germline, CDR1 SGHRS and CDR2 YFSETQ. V lost 0 bases to trimming and J lost 0 bases; unmatched junction nucleotides: 17. The CDR3 is 21 residues long. CDR3 nucleotides: TGCGCCAGCAGCTTGGGGGGGGGGTGGTTCCGGGAGGATACGAACACCGGGGAGCTGTTTTTT. Translation gives CASSLGGGWFREDTNTGELFF.

This clonotype has at least ten counts. The chain combines TRBV7-2 with TRBJ2-3; 8 nucleotides match TRBD1. Germline V CDR1 and CDR2: SGHTA, FQGNSA. The CDR3 is made up of 15 amino acids. J lost 7 bases, V lost 5 bases, and 11 bases had no gene match. DNA for the CDR3: TGTGCCAGCAGCCCCGGACAGGGACCTTCATATACGCAGTATTTT. This codes for CASSPGQGPSYTQYF.

This chain uses TRBV5-6 with TRBJ2-1, with D possibly TRBD1 on 6 matching bases. The V and J ends lost 0 bases and 8 bases respectively, with 18 bases between them. The CDR3 spans 16 residues. The germline V gene encodes CDR1 SGHDT and CDR2 YYEEEE. CDR3 region: CASSLDSGVRADEQFF. The CDR3 coding sequence is TGTGCCAGCAGCTTGGACTCAGGGGTCAGGGCCGATGAGCAGTTCTTC.

The CDR3 region has the DNA TGTGCCAGCAGCTTAGCGGGGGGTAGCGGGAGTTCGGAGACCCAGTACTTC. It specifies CASSLAGGSGSSETQYF. The rearrangement links TRBV7-6 to TRBJ2-5, with TRBD2 identical over 9 bases. The junction had 10 bases not matched to a gene; V was cut back by 0 bases and J by 5 bases. Germline CDR1 SGHVS, CDR2 FNYEAQ. The CDR3 has 17 residues.

This clonotype has more than one count but fewer than ten. V and J are TRBV6-2 or TRBV6-3 and TRBJ2-3; no clear D. Germline CDR1 is MNHEY and CDR2 is SVGEGT. The V gene lost 6 bases and the J gene lost 4 bases, with 8 bases spanning the gap. This CDR3 contains 12 residues. This chain's CDR3 is CASRSTSDTQYF. CDR3 coding DNA: TGTGCCAGCAGGTCGACTTCAGATACGCAGTATTTT.

The gene calls are TRBV6-1 and TRBJ2-3, with TRBD2 as a possible D gene (5 bases). Germline assignment: CDR1 MNHNS and CDR2 SASEGT. Trimming shortened V by 1 base and J by 6 bases, and 11 bases separated the two germline ends. This CDR3 contains 14 residues. CDR3 region: CASSEGPGWDTQYF. The CDR3 bases are TGTGCCAGCAGTGAAGGGCCGGGGTGGGATACGCAGTATTTT.

This clonotype was seen only a few times. The rearrangement uses TRBV6-1 and TRBJ1-5, with no clear D. The germline V gene encodes CDR1 MNHNS and CDR2 SASEGT. The length of the CDR3 is 13 residues. V was clipped by 7 bases and J by 2 bases, with 9 bases between them. This CDR3 is CASKREGNQPQHF. In DNA, the CDR3 is TGTGCCAGCAAAAGGGAGGGCAATCAGCCCCAGCATTTT.

This clonotype showed up many times. The chain links TRBV11-2 to TRBJ2-2; D unclear. The V end was cut by 4 bases, the J end by 7 bases, with 13 bases between. This CDR3 comprises 14 residues. Germline V lookup: CDR1 SGHAT, CDR2 FQNNGV. The CDR3 reads CASSSDRWNGELFF. CDR3 bases: TGTGCCAGCAGCTCGGACCGGTGGAACGGGGAGCTGTTTTTT.

This clonotype has a count of ten or more. The chain recombines TRBV12-3 or TRBV12-4 with TRBJ2-2; D gene unclear. Trimming removed 3 bases from V and 1 base from J, with 12 bases in between. CDR3 length: 16 amino acids. For the CDR3, the DNA is TGTGCCAGCAGTTTTACCTTAATATTGAACACCGGGGAGCTGTTTTTT. This encodes CASSFTLILNTGELFF.

This chain's CDR3 is CASSYNLATYEQYF. The CDR3 DNA reads as TGTGCCAGCAGTTACAACCTAGCGACTTACGAGCAGTACTTC. The chain joins TRBV6-2 or TRBV6-3 to TRBJ2-7; D may be TRBD2 (6 bases). CDR1 MNHEY and CDR2 SVGEGT come from the germline V gene. The germline V and J ends were trimmed by 2 bases and 4 bases, with 12 bases remaining between them. The CDR3 consists of 14 residues.

This clonotype was counted between two and nine times. The V gene is TRBV9, the J gene TRBJ2-3, with TRBD1 matching over 8 bases. The germline V gene encodes CDR1 SGDLS and CDR2 YYNGEE. There are 15 residues in the CDR3. Germline trimming cut 2 bases from V and 2 bases from J; bases unmatched to any gene: 4. The CDR3 nucleotides are TGTGCCAGCAGCGTCGGACAGGGTGTCACAGATACGCAGTATTTT. It codes for CASSVGQGVTDTQYF.

This clonotype has at least ten counts. V is TRBV12-3 or TRBV12-4 and J is TRBJ2-2; 9 nucleotides align to TRBD1. This CDR3 is built from 15 residues. The ends lost 7 bases at V and 3 bases at J; junction bases unmatched: 6. For the CDR3, the DNA is TGTGCCAGCATTATTGGGACAGGGTACACCGGGGAGCTGTTTTTT. Residues: CASIIGTGYTGELFF.

This clonotype was recorded at least ten times. The gene calls are TRBV27 and TRBJ2-1, with 11 bases matching TRBD2. V was pared by 8 bases and J by 7 bases, with 10 bases of the junction left unmatched. Germline V gene data show CDR1 as MNHEY and CDR2 as SMNVEV (reference sequence). The CDR3 consists of 15 residues. CDR3: CASFPLAGELNEQFF. CDR3 bases: TGTGCCAGCTTTCCACTAGCGGGAGAATTAAATGAGCAGTTCTTC.

This clonotype was seen ten or more times. The CDR3 nucleotides read TGTGCCAGCAGCTTCGAGGGTGGGAATGAGCAGTTCTTC. Encoded protein: CASSFEGGNEQFF. The chain employs TRBV7-3 and TRBJ2-1; a possible D gene is TRBD2 (5 bases). V was trimmed by 3 bases and J by 7 bases, leaving 10 bases between them. CDR1 and CDR2 (germline): SGHTA, FQGTGA. The CDR3 is 13 amino acids.